These T cell receptor beta chains were read from a single sample in a study of beta chain features in type 1 diabetes. TCRdb keeps only in-frame clones here, not all; method: immunoSEQ multiplex PCR. The sample contains about 180,000 clones, 7.8% of which appear only once. The sample comprised central memory CD4+ T cells from blood. The receptors were sampled from a woman aged 35 to 49 with type 1 diabetes. Both conserved end residues are part of each CDR3.

j_call	v_call	cdr3_aa
TRBJ2-6	TRBV29-1	CSVGGGTGANVLTF
TRBJ2-6	TRBV27	CASSSLISGNVLTF
TRBJ2-1	TRBV5-1	CASSLPSSATYNEQFF
TRBJ1-2	TRBV7-8	CASSPETVSYGYTF
TRBJ1-3	TRBV7-2	CASRGQSASGNTIYF
TRBJ1-1	TRBV15	CATSRPTNRADAFF
TRBJ1-1	TRBV9	CASSVGLTENTEAFF
TRBJ1-5	TRBV30	CAWRGQANQPQHF
TRBJ2-1	TRBV19	CASSHLRGTTYNEQFF
TRBJ2-7	TRBV7-2	CASSVRDSRYEQYF
TRBJ1-2	TRBV9	CASSSEDRLHGYTF
TRBJ1-2	TRBV6-5	CASSYSSGPYGYTF
TRBJ2-2	TRBV9	CASSEGGLAGRARELFF
TRBJ1-2	TRBV6-5	CASSTTRGYGYTF
TRBJ2-7	TRBV19	CASAKNRVLSEQYF
TRBJ2-1	TRBV4-1	CASSLAVGGGNEQFF
TRBJ2-3	TRBV4-3	CASSQPGSDTQYF
TRBJ1-3	TRBV29-1	CSGTGQGTGNTIYF
TRBJ2-5	TRBV11-3	CASSSGQQETQYF
TRBJ2-7	TRBV7-8	CASSLRGTGPNEQYF
TRBJ1-2	TRBV29-1	CSVAQGTYGYTF
TRBJ1-1	TRBV6-5	CASNRGGDTEAFF
TRBJ2-7	TRBV4-3	CASSRGTSGLYEQYF
TRBJ1-1	TRBV28	CASRRAGNTEAFF
TRBJ1-1	TRBV4-2	CASSQDPLGQSGNTEAFF
TRBJ2-1	TRBV4-2	CASSPGGETYEQFF
TRBJ2-1	TRBV7-9	CASSHTVPPYNEQFF
TRBJ1-3	TRBV5-1	CASSFGLDSGNTIYF
TRBJ1-2	TRBV11-1	CASSPGQEYYGYTF
TRBJ2-5	TRBV9	CASSPRQGREETQYF
TRBJ1-3	TRBV7-2	CASSLGGSSGNTIYF
TRBJ2-2	TRBV29-1	CSVDGGGPGGELFF
TRBJ2-2	TRBV2	CASKEDRWPGELFF
TRBJ2-7	TRBV5-1	CASSAREVSPYEQYF
TRBJ2-5	TRBV6-5	CASSADSEETQYF
TRBJ2-3	TRBV15	CATSRARDSANTDTQYF
TRBJ1-5	TRBV28	CATDIRGQPQHF
TRBJ1-5	TRBV4-2	CASSRDRGGNQPQHF
TRBJ1-5	TRBV7-2	CASRERADSNQPQHF
TRBJ2-6	TRBV4-3	CASSQDTRAGANVLTF
TRBJ2-1	TRBV28	CASTTRQGNSYLGQFF
TRBJ1-1	TRBV18	CASSQDRMNTEAFF
TRBJ2-3	TRBV6-1	CASSPSGYSTDTQYF
TRBJ1-1	TRBV28	CAGGQNTEAFF
TRBJ2-7	TRBV25-1	CASSEEGTGNEQYF
TRBJ2-1	TRBV14	CASSLKPGQLGNEQFF
TRBJ1-1	TRBV5-1	CASSLAEGAEAFF
TRBJ1-4	TRBV7-9	CAIWTATNEKLFF
TRBJ1-6	TRBV5-4	CASSIQGAESPLHF
TRBJ1-2	TRBV28	CASSLPGSGGYTF
TRBJ2-3	TRBV2	CASSAAWTGATDTQYF
TRBJ1-6	TRBV28	CASSPPRTGGNSPLHF
TRBJ2-1	TRBV4-3	CASSQDDRVQFF
TRBJ1-5	TRBV19	CASRLFNQPQHF
TRBJ2-7	TRBV7-2	CASKTTGAGGNEQYF
TRBJ1-2	TRBV19	CASRTRQGTTGYGYTF
TRBJ1-6	TRBV7-2	CASSFGEGSPLHF
TRBJ1-3	TRBV30	CAWSRSGTGNTIYF
TRBJ1-1	TRBV11-2	CASSLAAQGGSEAFF